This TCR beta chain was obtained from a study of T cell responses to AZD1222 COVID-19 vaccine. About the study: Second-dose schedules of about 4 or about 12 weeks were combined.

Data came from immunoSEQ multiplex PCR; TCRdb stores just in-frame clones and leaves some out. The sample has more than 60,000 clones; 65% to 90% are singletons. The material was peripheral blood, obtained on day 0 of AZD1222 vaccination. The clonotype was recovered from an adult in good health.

The CDR3 DNA follows: TGTGCCAGCAGCAGGACAGCAGGTGGCTACACCTTC. Amino acids: CASSRTAGGYTF. This sequence joins TRBV2 and TRBJ1-2, with D possibly being TRBD1 (6 bases). The CDR3 sequence is 12 residues long. Germline lookup yields CDR1 SNHLY and CDR2 FYNNEI. V shed 6 bases and J shed 7 bases, with 12 bases lying between them.